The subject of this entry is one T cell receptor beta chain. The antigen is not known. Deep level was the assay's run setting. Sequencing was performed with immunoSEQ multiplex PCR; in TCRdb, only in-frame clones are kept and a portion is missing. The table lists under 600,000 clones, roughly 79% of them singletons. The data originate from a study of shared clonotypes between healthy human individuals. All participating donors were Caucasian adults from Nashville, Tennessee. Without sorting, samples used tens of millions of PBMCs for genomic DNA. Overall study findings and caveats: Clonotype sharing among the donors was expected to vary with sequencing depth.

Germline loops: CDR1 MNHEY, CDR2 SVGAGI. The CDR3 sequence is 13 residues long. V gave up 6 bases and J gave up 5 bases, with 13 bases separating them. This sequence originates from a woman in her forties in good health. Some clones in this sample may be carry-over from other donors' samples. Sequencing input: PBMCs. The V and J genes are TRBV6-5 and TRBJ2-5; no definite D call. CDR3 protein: CASRRLAWETQYF. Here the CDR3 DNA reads TGTGCCAGCAGAAGACTGGCCTGGGAGACCCAGTACTTC.